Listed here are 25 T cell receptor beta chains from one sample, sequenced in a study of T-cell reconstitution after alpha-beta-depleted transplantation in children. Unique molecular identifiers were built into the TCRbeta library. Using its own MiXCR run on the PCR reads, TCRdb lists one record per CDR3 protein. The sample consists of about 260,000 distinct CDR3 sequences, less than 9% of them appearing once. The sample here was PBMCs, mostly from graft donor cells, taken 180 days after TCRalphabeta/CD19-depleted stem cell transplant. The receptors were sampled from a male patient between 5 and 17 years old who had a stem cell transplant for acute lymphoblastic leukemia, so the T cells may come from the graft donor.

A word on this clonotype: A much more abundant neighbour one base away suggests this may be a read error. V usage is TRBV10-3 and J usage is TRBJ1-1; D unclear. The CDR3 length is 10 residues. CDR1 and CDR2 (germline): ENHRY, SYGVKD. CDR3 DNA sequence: TGTGCCACTCTCGGACTTGAATCTTTCTTT. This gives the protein CATLGLESFF.

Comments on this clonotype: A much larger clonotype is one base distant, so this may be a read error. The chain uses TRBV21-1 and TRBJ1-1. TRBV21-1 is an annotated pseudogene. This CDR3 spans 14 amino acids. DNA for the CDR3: TGTGCCAGCAGCAAAGCAGGCTCTAACACTGAAGCTTTCTTT. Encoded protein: CASSKAGSNTEAFF.

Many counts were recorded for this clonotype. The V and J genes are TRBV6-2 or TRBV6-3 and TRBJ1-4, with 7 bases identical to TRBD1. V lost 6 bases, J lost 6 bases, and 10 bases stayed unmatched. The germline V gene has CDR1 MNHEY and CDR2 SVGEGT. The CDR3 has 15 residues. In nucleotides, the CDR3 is TGTGCCAGCAGAGCCACAGGGGCCTCCGATGAAAAACTGTTTTTT. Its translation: CASRATGASDEKLFF.

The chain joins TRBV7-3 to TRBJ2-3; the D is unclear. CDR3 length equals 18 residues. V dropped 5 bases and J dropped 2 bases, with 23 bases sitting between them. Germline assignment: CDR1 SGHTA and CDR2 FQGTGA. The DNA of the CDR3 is TGTGCCAGCAGCCTCCGCCCGTGGGTGGGAAGGATCACAGATACGCAGTATTTT. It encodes CASSLRPWVGRITDTQYF. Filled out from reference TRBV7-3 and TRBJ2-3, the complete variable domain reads GAGVSQTPSNKVTEKGKYVELRCDPISGHTALYWYRQSLGQGPEFLIYFQGTGAADDSGLPNDRFFAVRPEGSVSTLKIQRTERGDSAVYLCASSLRPWVGRITDTQYFGPGTRLTVL.

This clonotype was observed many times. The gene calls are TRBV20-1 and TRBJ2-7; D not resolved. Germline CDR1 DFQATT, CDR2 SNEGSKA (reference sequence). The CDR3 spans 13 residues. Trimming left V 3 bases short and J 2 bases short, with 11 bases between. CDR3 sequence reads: CSARRDSAYEQYF. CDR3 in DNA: TGCAGTGCTAGGCGCGACTCCGCCTACGAGCAGTACTTC.

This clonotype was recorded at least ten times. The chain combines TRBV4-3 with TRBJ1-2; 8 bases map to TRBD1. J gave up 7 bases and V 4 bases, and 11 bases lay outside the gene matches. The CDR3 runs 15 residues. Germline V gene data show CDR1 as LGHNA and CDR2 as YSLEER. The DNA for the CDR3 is TGCGCCAGCAGCCCTGGGACAGGAAACCTTCGTGGCTACACCTTC. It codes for CASSPGTGNLRGYTF.

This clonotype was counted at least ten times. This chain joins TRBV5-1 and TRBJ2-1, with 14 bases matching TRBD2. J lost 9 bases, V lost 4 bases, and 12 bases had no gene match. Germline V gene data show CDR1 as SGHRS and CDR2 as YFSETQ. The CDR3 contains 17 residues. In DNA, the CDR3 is TGCGCCAGCAGCCCGAAGGGACTAGCGGGGGCCGCCGGTGAGCAGTTCTTC. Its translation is CASSPKGLAGAAGEQFF.

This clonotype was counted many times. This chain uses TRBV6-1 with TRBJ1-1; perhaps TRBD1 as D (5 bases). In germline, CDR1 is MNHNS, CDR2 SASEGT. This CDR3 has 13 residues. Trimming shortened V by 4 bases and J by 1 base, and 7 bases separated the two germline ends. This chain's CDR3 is CASSATANTEAFF. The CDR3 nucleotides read TGTGCCAGCAGTGCGACAGCGAACACTGAAGCTTTCTTT.

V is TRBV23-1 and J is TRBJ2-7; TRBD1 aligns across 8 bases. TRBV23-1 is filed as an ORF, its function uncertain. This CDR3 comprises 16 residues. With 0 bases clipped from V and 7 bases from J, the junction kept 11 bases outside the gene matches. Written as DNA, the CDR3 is TGCGCCAGCAGTCAATCCCATCCCAGGGGGCCCTTGGAGCAGTACTTC. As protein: CASSQSHPRGPLEQYF.

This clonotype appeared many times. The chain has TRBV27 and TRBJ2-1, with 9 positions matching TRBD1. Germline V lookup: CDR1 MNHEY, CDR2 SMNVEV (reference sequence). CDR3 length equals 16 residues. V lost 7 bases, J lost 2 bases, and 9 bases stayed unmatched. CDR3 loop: CASTSDRDRAYNEQFF. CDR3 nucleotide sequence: TGTGCCAGCACCTCAGACCGGGACAGGGCCTACAATGAGCAGTTCTTC.

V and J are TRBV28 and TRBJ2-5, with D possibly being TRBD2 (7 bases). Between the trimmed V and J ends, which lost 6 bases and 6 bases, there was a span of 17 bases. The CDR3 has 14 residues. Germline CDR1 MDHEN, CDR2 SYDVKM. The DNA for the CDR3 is TGTGCCAGCAGCAACCGGGGGGCTAAGAAGACCCAGTACTTC. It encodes CASSNRGAKKTQYF.

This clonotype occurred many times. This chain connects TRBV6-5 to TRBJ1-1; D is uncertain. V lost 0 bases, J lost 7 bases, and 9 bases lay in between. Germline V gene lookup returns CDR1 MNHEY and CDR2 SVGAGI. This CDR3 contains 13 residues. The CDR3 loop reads CASSYSFQIEAFF. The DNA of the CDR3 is TGTGCCAGCAGTTACTCTTTCCAGATTGAAGCTTTCTTT.

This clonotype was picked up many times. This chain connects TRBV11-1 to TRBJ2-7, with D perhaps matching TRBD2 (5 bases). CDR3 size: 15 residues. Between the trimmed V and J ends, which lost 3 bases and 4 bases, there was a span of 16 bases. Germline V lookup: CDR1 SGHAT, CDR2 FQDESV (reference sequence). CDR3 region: CASSLEEQSGYEQYF. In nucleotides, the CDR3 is TGTGCCAGCAGCTTGGAGGAACAGTCTGGGTACGAGCAGTACTTC. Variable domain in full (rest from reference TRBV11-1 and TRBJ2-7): EAEVAQSPRYKITEKSQAVAFWCDPISGHATLYWYRQILGQGPELLVQFQDESVVDDSQLPKDRFSAERLKGVDSTLKIQPAELGDSAMYLCASSLEEQSGYEQYFGPGTRLTVT.

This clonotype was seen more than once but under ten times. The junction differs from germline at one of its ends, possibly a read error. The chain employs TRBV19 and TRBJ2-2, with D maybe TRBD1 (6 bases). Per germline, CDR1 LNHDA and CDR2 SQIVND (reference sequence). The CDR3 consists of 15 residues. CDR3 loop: CASSLDRLNTGELFF. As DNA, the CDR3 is TGTGCCAGTAGTTTAGACAGGCTGAACACCGGGGAGCTGTTTTTT.

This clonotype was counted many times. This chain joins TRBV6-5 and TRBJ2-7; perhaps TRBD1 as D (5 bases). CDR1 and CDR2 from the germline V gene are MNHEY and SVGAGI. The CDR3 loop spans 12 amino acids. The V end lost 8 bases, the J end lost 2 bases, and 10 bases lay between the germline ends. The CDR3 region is CASSTGAYEQYF. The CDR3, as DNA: TGTGCCAGCTCCACAGGAGCCTACGAGCAGTACTTC.

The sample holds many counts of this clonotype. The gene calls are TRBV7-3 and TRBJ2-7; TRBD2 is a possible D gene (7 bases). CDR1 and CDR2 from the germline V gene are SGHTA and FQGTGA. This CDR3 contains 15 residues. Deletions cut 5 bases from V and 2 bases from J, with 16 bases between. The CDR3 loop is CASSPSGRGPYEQYF. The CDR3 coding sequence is TGTGCCAGCAGCCCCAGCGGGCGGGGGCCCTACGAGCAGTACTTC.

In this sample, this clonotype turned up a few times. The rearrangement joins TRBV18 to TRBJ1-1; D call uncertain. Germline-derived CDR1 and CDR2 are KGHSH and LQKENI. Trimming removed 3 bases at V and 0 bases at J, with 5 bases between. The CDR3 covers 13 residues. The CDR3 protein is CASSPYVNTEAFF. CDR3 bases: TGTGCCAGCTCACCGTATGTGAACACTGAAGCTTTCTTT.

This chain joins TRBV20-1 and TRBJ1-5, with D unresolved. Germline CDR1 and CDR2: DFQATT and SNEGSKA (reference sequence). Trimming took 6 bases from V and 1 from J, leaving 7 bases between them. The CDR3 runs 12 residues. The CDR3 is CSAAGSNQPQHF. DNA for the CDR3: TGCAGTGCGGCCGGGAGCAATCAGCCCCAGCATTTT.

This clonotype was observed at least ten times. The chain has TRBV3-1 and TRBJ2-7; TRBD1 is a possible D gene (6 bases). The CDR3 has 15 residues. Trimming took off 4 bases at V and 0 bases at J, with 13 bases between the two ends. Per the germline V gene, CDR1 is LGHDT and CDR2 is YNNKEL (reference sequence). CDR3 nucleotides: TGTGCCAGCAGCCTCGGGACAAGAAGCTCCTACGAGCAGTACTTC. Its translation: CASSLGTRSSYEQYF.

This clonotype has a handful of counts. The CDR3 loop is CSARQTRSYNEQFF. In nucleotides, the CDR3 is TGCAGTGCCCGACAGACTCGCTCCTACAATGAGCAGTTCTTC. The chain combines TRBV20-1 with TRBJ2-1, with a tentative D call TRBD1 (5 bases). CDR3 length: 14 residues. The germline CDR1 and CDR2 sequences are DFQATT and SNEGSKA (reference sequence). With 6 bases removed from V and 0 bases from J, the gap between germline ends came to 12 bases.

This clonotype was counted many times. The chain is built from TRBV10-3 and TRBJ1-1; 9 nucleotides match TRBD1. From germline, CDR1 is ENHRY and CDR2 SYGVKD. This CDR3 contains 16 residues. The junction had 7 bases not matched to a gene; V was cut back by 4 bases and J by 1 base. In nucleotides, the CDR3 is TGTGCCATCAGTGGGGCCGGGACAGGGCGGAACACTGAAGCTTTCTTT. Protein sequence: CAISGAGTGRNTEAFF.

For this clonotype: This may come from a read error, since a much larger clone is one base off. CDR3 nucleotides: TGTGCCAGCAGCCAAGATGCCCAAGATCAACTAGCGGGGGAAGAGGAACAGAACTTC. Amino acids: CASSQDAQDQLAGEEEQNF. The rearrangement joins TRBV4-2 to TRBJ2-7; 11 bases map to TRBD2. This CDR3 has 19 residues. Germline CDR1 and CDR2: LGHNA and YNFKEQ.

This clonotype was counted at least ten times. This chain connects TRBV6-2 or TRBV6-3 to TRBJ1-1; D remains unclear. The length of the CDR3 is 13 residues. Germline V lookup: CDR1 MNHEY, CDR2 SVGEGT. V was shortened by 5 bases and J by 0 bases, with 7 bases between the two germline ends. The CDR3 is CASSQRMNTEAFF. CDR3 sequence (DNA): TGTGCCAGCAGTCAACGGATGAACACTGAAGCTTTCTTT.

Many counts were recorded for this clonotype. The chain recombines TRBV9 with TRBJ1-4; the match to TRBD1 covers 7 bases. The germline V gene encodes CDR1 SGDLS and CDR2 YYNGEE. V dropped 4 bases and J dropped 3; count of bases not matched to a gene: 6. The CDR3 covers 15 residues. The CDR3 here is CASSPHDRANEKLFF. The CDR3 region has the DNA TGTGCCAGCAGCCCCCATGACAGGGCTAATGAAAAACTGTTTTTT. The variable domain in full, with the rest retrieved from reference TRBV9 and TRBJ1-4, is DSGVTQTPKHLITATGQRVTLRCSPRSGDLSVYWYQQSLDQGLQFLIQYYNGEERAKGNILERFSAQQFPDLHSELNLSSLELGDSALYFCASSPHDRANEKLFFGSGTQLSVL.

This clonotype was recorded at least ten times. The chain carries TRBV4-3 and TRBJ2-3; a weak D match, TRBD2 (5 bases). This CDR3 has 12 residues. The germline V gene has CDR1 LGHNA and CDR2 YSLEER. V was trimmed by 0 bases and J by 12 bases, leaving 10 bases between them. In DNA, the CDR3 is TGCGCCAGCAGCCAAGATATGGCTAGCCAGTATTTT. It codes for CASSQDMASQYF.